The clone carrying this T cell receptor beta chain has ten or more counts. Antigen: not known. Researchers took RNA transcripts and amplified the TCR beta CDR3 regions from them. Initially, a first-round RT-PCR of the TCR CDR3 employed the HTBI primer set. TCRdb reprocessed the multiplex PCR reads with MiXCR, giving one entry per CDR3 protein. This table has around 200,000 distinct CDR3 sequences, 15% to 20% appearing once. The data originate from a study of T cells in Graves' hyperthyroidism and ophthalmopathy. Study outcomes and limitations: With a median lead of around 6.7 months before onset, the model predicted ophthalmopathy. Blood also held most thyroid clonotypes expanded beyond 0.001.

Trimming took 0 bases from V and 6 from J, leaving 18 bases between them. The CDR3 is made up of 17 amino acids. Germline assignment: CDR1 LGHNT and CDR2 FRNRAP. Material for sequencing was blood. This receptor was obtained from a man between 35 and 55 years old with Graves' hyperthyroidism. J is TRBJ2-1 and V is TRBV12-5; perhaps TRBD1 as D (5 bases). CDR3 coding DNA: TGTGCTAGTGGTTTGGTAGATGGGGAATGGACACCCAATGAGCAGTTCTTC. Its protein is CASGLVDGEWTPNEQFF.